The 20 T cell receptor beta chains below were found in one sample sequenced in a study of CD8+ T cells in alopecia areata. Treatment meaning: oral pan-JAK inhibitor, 5-10 mg twice daily. cDNA prepared by RNA extraction and subsequent reverse transcription served as the template for sequencing. Data came from immunoSEQ multiplex PCR; TCRdb stores just in-frame clones and leaves some out. The table has roughly 100,000 clones, 70% to 90% seen once. Source: CD8+ T cells sorted from blood, taken between weeks 30 and 35, from a patient treated with tofacitinib. All receptors come from a human donor with alopecia areata.

The CDR3 protein is CASRDSLQVTDTQYF. The CDR3 coding sequence is TGTGCCAGTCGGGACAGTCTCCAGGTCACAGATACGCAGTATTTT. This sequence joins TRBV2 and TRBJ2-3; the match to TRBD1 covers 7 bases. Trimming took 9 bases from V and 2 from J; bases not matched to a gene: 11. The germline gives CDR1 SNHLY, CDR2 FYNNEI. The CDR3 is 15 amino acids.

In its sample, this clone was seen once. The V call is TRBV27, the J call TRBJ2-7, with TRBD1 matching over 8 bases. Germline V gene data show CDR1 as MNHEY and CDR2 as SMNVEV (reference sequence). The CDR3 extends over 15 amino acids. V lost 3 bases, J lost 2 bases, and 6 bases stayed unmatched. The CDR3 region is CASSFVGQGAYEQYF. The CDR3 coding sequence is TGTGCCAGCAGTTTTGTCGGACAGGGCGCCTACGAGCAGTACTTC.

The chain has TRBV5-1 and TRBJ1-2; 8 bases match TRBD1. Looked up from germline, CDR1 is SGHRS and CDR2 is YFSETQ. The ends lost 2 bases at V and 8 bases at J; junction bases unmatched: 17. The CDR3 length is 17 residues. The CDR3 DNA is TGCGCCAGCAGCTTAGACTCCGGGACAGGCAAACAGGTCGGCTACACCTTC. Protein: CASSLDSGTGKQVGYTF.

This clone was recorded a few times. Since a far larger clone is one base different, this is likely a read error. The chain recombines TRBV10-3 with TRBJ2-7; D unresolved. CDR1 is ENHRY, CDR2 SYGVKD, per germline. V lost 3 bases to trimming and J lost 4 bases, with 13 bases between them. This CDR3 is 14 amino acids long. CDR3 sequence: CAISDSQKKYEQYF. The CDR3 DNA follows: TGTGCCATCAGTGACAGCCAGAAAAAGTACGAGCAGTACTTC.

The V gene is TRBV7-9, the J gene TRBJ2-7, with a weak D call TRBD2 (7 bases). V shed 5 bases and J shed 3 bases, with 20 bases lying between them. The germline gives CDR1 SEHNR, CDR2 FQNEAQ (reference sequence). This CDR3 region has 16 residues. For the CDR3, the DNA is TGTGCCAGCAGCACTACCGTCGGGGGGCGCGACTACGAGCAGTACTTC. Translating gives CASSTTVGGRDYEQYF.

CDR3 sequence reads: CASRNSYEQYF. In DNA form, the CDR3 reads TGTGCCAGTAGGAACAGCTACGAGCAGTACTTC. This sequence joins TRBV19 and TRBJ2-7; D gene ambiguous. The CDR3 totals 11 residues. V was cut by 6 bases and J by 3 bases, with 6 bases left in between. The V gene's germline CDR1 is LNHDA and CDR2 SQIVND (reference sequence).

This chain connects TRBV7-8 to TRBJ2-3; 8 nucleotides align to TRBD1. Germline V gene data show CDR1 as SGHVS and CDR2 as FQNEAQ. The CDR3 has 16 amino acids. Trimming took 5 bases from V and 6 from J; bases not matched to a gene: 13. CDR3 coding DNA: TGTGCCAGCAGCCCAGTGGCCGGGACAGGAGGGGATACGCAGTATTTT. It encodes CASSPVAGTGGDTQYF. Variable domain in full (rest from reference TRBV7-8 and TRBJ2-3): GAGVSQSPRYKVAKRGQDVALRCDPISGHVSLFWYQQALGQGPEFLTYFQNEAQLDKSGLPSDRFFAERPEGSVSTLKIQRTQQEDSAVYLCASSPVAGTGGDTQYFGPGTRLTVL.

V usage is TRBV5-6 and J usage is TRBJ2-1; D is ambiguous. The CDR3 runs 15 residues. V lost 3 bases to trimming and J lost 4 bases, with 14 bases between them. Germline values: CDR1 SGHDT, CDR2 YYEEEE. The CDR3 sequence: CASSSGPTAYNEQFF. CDR3 in DNA: TGTGCCAGCAGCTCAGGACCGACGGCGTACAATGAGCAGTTCTTC.

The chain combines TRBV30 with TRBJ2-2; D uncertain. V shed 4 bases and J shed 0 bases, with 9 bases lying between them. Germline V gene data show CDR1 as GTSNPN and CDR2 as SVGIG (reference sequence). CDR3 length: 14 residues. The CDR3 spells CAWNSATNTGELFF. The CDR3 DNA sequence: TGTGCCTGGAACAGTGCAACGAACACCGGGGAGCTGTTTTTT.

The V call is TRBV13, the J call TRBJ2-5; D may be TRBD2 (6 bases). TRBJ2-7 matches the DNA end more closely, so the J call is doubtful. The CDR3 contains 15 residues. Germline CDR1 PRHDT, CDR2 FYEKMQ (reference sequence). The CDR3 nucleotides read TGTGCCAGCAGCTTCTCAGCTAGGGGAGGCTACGAGCAGTACTTC. It codes for CASSFSARGGYEQYF.

This clone was detected a few times. The V gene is TRBV29-1, the J gene TRBJ2-7; either TRBD1 or TRBD2 may fit D (5 bases each). Trimming stripped 4 bases from V and 3 bases from J, with 10 bases between. The CDR3 loop spans 12 amino acids. The germline CDR1 and CDR2 sequences are SQVTM and ANQGSEA. CDR3 bases: TGCAGCGTTGTGGTGGGGGACTACGAGCAGTACTTC. Its translation: CSVVVGDYEQYF.

The sample holds a few counts of this clone. The chain carries TRBV29-1 and TRBJ2-2; D is unresolved. Germline-derived CDR1 and CDR2 are SQVTM and ANQGSEA. This CDR3 contains 17 residues. The V gene lost 5 bases and the J gene lost 0 bases, with 19 bases spanning the gap. The CDR3 nucleotides are TGCAGCGTTCTGGGCTTGGAGATAGAGTCGAACACCGGGGAGCTGTTTTTT. This gives the protein CSVLGLEIESNTGELFF.

The V gene is TRBV27, the J gene TRBJ2-1; tentative D call: TRBD1 (6 bases). The V end was cut by 2 bases, the J end by 10 bases, with 12 bases between. The CDR3 runs to 13 residues. CDR1 and CDR2 from the germline V gene are MNHEY and SMNVEV (reference sequence). CDR3 sequence (DNA): TGTGCCAGCAGTTTAGGTGGGGGCGACGAGCAGTTCTTC. It specifies CASSLGGGDEQFF.

The CDR3 DNA reads TGCGCCAGCAGTCAGCCCAACCCGGGACGTAACTATGGCTACACCTTC. It specifies CASSQPNPGRNYGYTF. This sequence joins TRBV23-1 and TRBJ1-2; possible D gene TRBD1, 5 bases. TRBV23-1 is an ORF for which the function is uncertain. The V end lost 3 bases, the J end lost 1 base, and 15 bases lay between the germline ends. The CDR3 spans 16 residues.

The chain is built from TRBV23-1 and TRBJ2-2; a possible D gene is TRBD2 (5 bases). Being an ORF, TRBV23-1 has a function that is uncertain. There are 17 residues in the CDR3. Trimming took off 5 bases at V and 2 bases at J, with 18 bases between the two ends. The CDR3 nucleotides are TGCGCCAGCAGTGAGGGCCCCAGCCTGATAAACACCGGGGAGCTGTTTTTT. Amino acids: CASSEGPSLINTGELFF.

This chain connects TRBV7-9 to TRBJ2-5, with 7 positions matching TRBD1. Germline CDR1 and CDR2: SEHNR and FQNEAQ (reference sequence). V gave up 5 bases and J gave up 0 bases; unmatched junction bases: 3. The CDR3 consists of 14 residues. The CDR3 reads CASSTDRNQETQYF. DNA for the CDR3: TGTGCCAGCAGCACGGACAGGAACCAAGAGACCCAGTACTTC.

The chain links TRBV5-5 to TRBJ2-1; either TRBD1 or TRBD2 may fit D (5 bases each). With 2 bases removed from V and 2 bases from J, the gap between germline ends came to 8 bases. The CDR3 contains 14 residues. The germline CDR1 and CDR2 sequences are SGHKS and YYEKEE (reference sequence). The CDR3 protein is CASSFRGPYNEQFF. The CDR3 nucleotides read TGTGCCAGCAGCTTTCGGGGCCCCTACAATGAGCAGTTCTTC. Drawing the rest from reference TRBV5-5 and TRBJ2-1, the complete variable domain is DAGVTQSPTHLIKTRGQQVTLRCSPISGHKSVSWYQQVLGQGPQFIFQYYEKEERGRGNFPDRFSARQFPNYSSELNVNALLLGDSALYLCASSFRGPYNEQFFGPGTRLTVL.

The chain couples TRBV15 to TRBJ2-5, with 9 bases lining up with TRBD2. Matching the DNA end better, TRBJ2-7 makes the J call doubtful. The CDR3 spans 16 residues. The V gene's germline CDR1 is LNHNV and CDR2 YYDKDF (reference sequence). The chain's CDR3 is CATSRKSGGHSYEQYF. The CDR3 DNA reads as TGTGCCACCAGCAGAAAGAGCGGGGGGCACTCCTACGAGCAGTACTTC.

The rearrangement joins TRBV6-5 to TRBJ2-2; the D gene is possibly TRBD1 (5 bases). The length of the CDR3 is 15 residues. The V end was cut by 2 bases, the J end by 2 bases, with 9 bases between. The germline CDR1 and CDR2 sequences are MNHEY and SVGAGI. The DNA of the CDR3 is TGTGCCAGCAGTTACGTGGGGCCCAACACCGGGGAGCTGTTTTTT. It is translated as CASSYVGPNTGELFF.

The chain links TRBV19 to TRBJ2-1; 10 bases match TRBD1. This CDR3 contains 16 residues. Germline trimming cut 2 bases from V and 8 bases from J; bases unmatched to any gene: 9. Germline V gene lookup returns CDR1 LNHDA and CDR2 SQIVND (reference sequence). In DNA, the CDR3 is TGTGCCAGTAGTATAACCGAGACAGGGGGCTGGGATGAGCAGTTCTTC. Its protein is CASSITETGGWDEQFF.